This T cell receptor (beta chain) derives from a study of blood T cells in healthy people across ages. Through a sample-barcoded 5' primer and a J-beta primer mix, a second PCR was run for about 6 to 11 cycles. TCRdb analysed the 5' RACE reads with MiXCR anew, one entry per CDR3 protein. Among about 1.6 million distinct CDR3 sequences listed, 34% were seen once. CDR3 length: 14 residues. CDR1 is MNHNY, CDR2 SVGAGI, per germline (reference sequence). The ends were cut back, 5 bases at V and 7 bases at J, with 17 bases in the middle. PBMCs numbering at least 7 million were isolated per sample. The sequence derives from a young woman in good health. The sample taken for sequencing was blood. The rearrangement links TRBV6-6 to TRBJ1-2, with D tentatively TRBD1 (5 bases). For the CDR3, the DNA is TGTGCCAGCAGTGAGATTAGAGGGGAGGGTGGCTACACCTTC. It codes for CASSEIRGEGGYTF.